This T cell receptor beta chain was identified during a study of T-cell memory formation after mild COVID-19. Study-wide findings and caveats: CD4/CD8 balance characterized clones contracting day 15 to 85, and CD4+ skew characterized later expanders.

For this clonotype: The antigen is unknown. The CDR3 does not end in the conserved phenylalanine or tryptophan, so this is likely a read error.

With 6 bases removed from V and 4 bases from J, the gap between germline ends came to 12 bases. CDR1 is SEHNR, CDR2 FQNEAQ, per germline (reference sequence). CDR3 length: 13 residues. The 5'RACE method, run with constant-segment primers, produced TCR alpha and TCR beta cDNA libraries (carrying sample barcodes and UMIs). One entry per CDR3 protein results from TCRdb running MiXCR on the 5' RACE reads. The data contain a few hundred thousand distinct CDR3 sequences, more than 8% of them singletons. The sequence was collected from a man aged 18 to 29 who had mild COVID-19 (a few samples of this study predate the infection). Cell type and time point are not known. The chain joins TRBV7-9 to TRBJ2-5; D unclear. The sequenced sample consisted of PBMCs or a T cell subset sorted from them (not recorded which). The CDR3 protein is CASSANYVETQYV. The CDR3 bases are TGTGCCAGCAGTGCAAACTATGTAGAGACCCAGTACGTC.